This TCR beta chain was profiled in a study of cytomegalovirus exposure and HLA in healthy donors. Points from the study as a whole: A few V segments could not be told apart, such as TRBV6-2 and TRBV6-3, and were left out. The listing of about 150 TCR beta chains classed them as cytomegalovirus-associated. V- and J-gene trimming of TCR beta was linked (in a later analysis) to a missense DCLRE1C variant.

The primer mix had 60 Vbeta and 13 Jbeta primers. This table comes from immunoSEQ multiplex PCR, and its TCRdb copy is limited to in-frame clones, with some not included. The table shows 100,000 to 150,000 clones, with over 75% occurring only once. Germline V gene data show CDR1 as SGHTA and CDR2 as FQGNSA. This CDR3 spans 16 amino acids. V lost 4 bases to trimming and J lost 6 bases; unmatched junction nucleotides: 4. Turning to this clone: Its antigen is undetermined.

The source material was PBMCs. The V call is TRBV7-2, the J call TRBJ2-1, with 15 bases fitting TRBD2. This sequence originates from a young man in good health and CMV-seropositive. The CDR3 coding sequence is TGTGCCAGCAGCTGGACTAGCGGGGGGGACGGCAATGAGCAGTTCTTC. It is translated as CASSWTSGGDGNEQFF.